The T cell receptor (beta chain) described here comes from a study of cytomegalovirus exposure and HLA in healthy donors. PCR involved 60 Vbeta and 13 Jbeta primers. Assay used: immunoSEQ multiplex PCR; TCRdb lists only in-frame clones, some missing. The sample holds 90,000 to 100,000 clones, more than 70% seen once. Points on this clone: Its antigen is unknown.

Study observations and caveats: In a later analysis, parvovirus B19, influenza, CMV and Epstein-Barr virus appeared linked to several top co-occurrence clusters. In an earlier analysis, most TCR beta V segments were productive about 87% or about 30% of the time.

Germline assignment: CDR1 WSHSY and CDR2 SAAADI. V was trimmed by 10 bases and J by 2 bases, leaving 18 bases between them. This CDR3 has 15 residues. The sequence was collected from a woman between 55 and 75 years old in good health and CMV-seropositive. The chain combines TRBV10-2 with TRBJ1-3; perhaps TRBD1 as D (6 bases). Material: PBMCs. The CDR3 loop reads CATLAQGSAGNTIYF. The CDR3 coding sequence is TGCGCCACCCTCGCACAGGGTTCAGCTGGAAACACCATATATTTT.